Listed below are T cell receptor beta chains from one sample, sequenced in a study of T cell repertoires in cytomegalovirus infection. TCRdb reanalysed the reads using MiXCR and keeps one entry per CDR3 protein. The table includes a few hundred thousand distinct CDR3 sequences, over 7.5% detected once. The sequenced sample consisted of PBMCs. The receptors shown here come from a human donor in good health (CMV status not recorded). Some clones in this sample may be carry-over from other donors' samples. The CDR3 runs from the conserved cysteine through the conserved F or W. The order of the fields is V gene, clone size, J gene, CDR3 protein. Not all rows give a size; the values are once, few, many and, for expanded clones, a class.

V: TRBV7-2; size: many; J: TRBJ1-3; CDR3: CASSLSTGKGNTIYF
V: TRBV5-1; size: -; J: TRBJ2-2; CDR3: CASSHQAGVKSGELFF
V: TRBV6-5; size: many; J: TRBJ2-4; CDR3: CASSYPIGGGVHIQYF
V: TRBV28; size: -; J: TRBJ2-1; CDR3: CASTRHGSNNEQFF
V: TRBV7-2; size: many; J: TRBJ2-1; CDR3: CASSLGRGTGGAYEQFF
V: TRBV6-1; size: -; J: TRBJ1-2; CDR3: CASTPGGGGGYTF
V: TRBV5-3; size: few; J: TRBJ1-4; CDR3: CASSVDRGREEKLFF
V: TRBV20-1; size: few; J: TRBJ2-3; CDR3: CSASTWASGGEDTQYF
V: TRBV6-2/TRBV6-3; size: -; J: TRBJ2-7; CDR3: CASSPPAGTGPYEQYF
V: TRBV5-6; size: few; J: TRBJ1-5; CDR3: CASTRANSNQPQHF